The TCR beta chain described here comes from a study of blood T cell repertoires in COVID-19. Per the original data handling: Amplification of reference gene primers provided the estimated nucleated cell counts. Generated by immunoSEQ multiplex PCR, the TCRdb table keeps only in-frame clones and is missing some. V and J calls plus clone size are reproduced from that table; the DNA served to infer D and trimming. The table records roughly 200,000 clones, approximately 86% of them present only once. V shed 1 base and J shed 9 bases, with 5 bases lying between them. This CDR3 is 11 amino acids long. Germline lookup yields CDR1 SGDLS and CDR2 YYNGEE. The participants were between roughly 18 and 100 years old and came from 24 US areas. Clinical history reported by participants formed the basis on which cohorts were assigned.

The chain carries TRBV9 and TRBJ2-1; unclear D gene. Sequenced sample: PBMCs or T cells enriched from blood (not recorded which). This clonotype was obtained from a woman aged 40 to 50 with acute COVID-19. The CDR3 bases are TGTGCCAGCAGCGTAACGGGTGAGCAGTTCTTC. Protein: CASSVTGEQFF.